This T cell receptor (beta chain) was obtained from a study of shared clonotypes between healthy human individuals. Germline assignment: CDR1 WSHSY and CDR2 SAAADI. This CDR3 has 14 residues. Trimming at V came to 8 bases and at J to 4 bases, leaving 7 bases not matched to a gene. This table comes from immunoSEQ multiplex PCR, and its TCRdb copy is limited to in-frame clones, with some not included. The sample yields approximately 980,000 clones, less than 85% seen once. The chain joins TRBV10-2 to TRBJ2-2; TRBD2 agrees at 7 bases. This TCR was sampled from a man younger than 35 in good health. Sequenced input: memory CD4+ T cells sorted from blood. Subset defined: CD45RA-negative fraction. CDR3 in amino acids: CASGGGWGTGELFF. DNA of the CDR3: TGCGCCAGCGGGGGAGGGTGGGGCACCGGGGAGCTGTTTTTT.